This is a list of T cell receptor beta chains from one sample in a study of blood T cell repertoires in COVID-19. Data came from immunoSEQ multiplex PCR; TCRdb stores just in-frame clones and leaves some out. The table records approximately 330,000 clones, 90% of them present only once. The sequencing sample was made of peripheral blood. These receptor sequences come from a woman aged 40-49 years with COVID-19, enrolled during active disease. CDR3s include the opening cysteine and the closing phenylalanine or tryptophan. The D gene is left open where the match is weak. Rows may omit the clone size; those that give it use once, few, many or a size class.

-	TRBV5-1	-	TRBJ2-7	CASSFRDEQYF	TGCGCCAGCAGCTTCAGGGACGAGCAGTACTTC
-	TRBV28	TRBD2	TRBJ2-1	CASTLAGREAYNEQFF	TGTGCCAGCACCCTAGCGGGACGGGAGGCTTACAATGAGCAGTTCTTC
-	TRBV28	TRBD2	TRBJ2-1	CASSRTSGSRFF	TGTGCCAGCAGCCGGACTAGCGGGAGTCGGTTCTTC
-	TRBV11-3	-	TRBJ2-1	CASSLEGVSYNEQFF	TGTGCCAGCAGCTTAGAAGGGGTCTCCTACAATGAGCAGTTCTTC
-	TRBV6-5	-	TRBJ2-3	CASRATGPFIDTQYF	TGTGCCAGCAGAGCCACAGGGCCGTTTATAGATACGCAGTATTTT
-	TRBV27	-	TRBJ1-6	CASSFGTPRSSYNSPLHF	TGTGCCAGCAGTTTCGGGACACCTAGGAGCTCCTATAATTCACCCCTCCACTTT
-	TRBV29-1	-	TRBJ1-2	CSDNRGDNYGYTF	TGCAGCGACAACCGGGGGGACAACTATGGCTACACCTTC
few	TRBV19	-	TRBJ1-5	CASSIQGHQPQHF	TGTGCCAGTAGTATCCAGGGCCATCAGCCCCAGCATTTT
once	TRBV28	-	TRBJ1-1	CASSLLVGGGKNTEAFF	TGTGCCAGCAGTTTATTGGTCGGGGGTGGGAAGAACACTGAAGCTTTCTTT
-	TRBV19	TRBD1	TRBJ2-3	CASGDSSANTQYF	TGTGCCAGCGGGGACAGCTCCGCTAATACGCAGTATTTT
-	TRBV29-1	-	TRBJ2-3	CSVGRGGTSTDTQYF	TGCAGCGTTGGGCGAGGAGGGACTAGCACAGATACGCAGTATTTT
-	TRBV5-1	TRBD1	TRBJ2-1	CASSGGTGMLNEQFF	TGCGCCAGCTCTGGAGGGACAGGGATGTTGAATGAGCAGTTCTTC
-	TRBV27	TRBD1	TRBJ1-5	CASSDRGPFSNQPQHF	TGTGCCAGCAGTGACAGGGGGCCTTTTAGCAATCAGCCCCAGCATTTT
-	TRBV29-1	TRBD2	TRBJ2-5	CSVLAGGGETQYF	TGCAGCGTTTTAGCGGGAGGGGGGGAGACCCAGTACTTC
-	TRBV2	TRBD1	TRBJ1-5	CASSETKGAVFANNQPQHF	TGTGCCAGCAGTGAAACGAAGGGGGCGGTTTTCGCGAACAATCAGCCCCAGCATTTT
-	TRBV3-1/TRBV3-2	-	TRBJ2-1	CASSPRINGYNEQFF	TGTGCCAGCAGCCCCCGAATTAACGGTTACAATGAGCAGTTCTTC
-	TRBV30	-	TRBJ1-2	CACYPPDGVGYTF	TGTGCCTGTTACCCCCCTGACGGGGTTGGCTACACCTTC
-	TRBV6-5	-	TRBJ2-1	CASSYSWGQGYNEQFF	TGTGCCAGCAGTTACTCCTGGGGGCAGGGTTACAATGAGCAGTTCTTC
-	TRBV9	TRBD1	TRBJ2-5	CASSRDRVRQETQYF	TGTGCCAGCAGCCGCGACAGGGTCCGGCAAGAGACCCAGTACTTC
-	TRBV5-1	-	TRBJ1-4	CASKWRVATNEKLFF	TGCGCCAGCAAGTGGAGGGTAGCAACTAATGAAAAACTGTTTTTT
-	TRBV15	-	TRBJ2-7	CATSVGRGNYEQYF	TGTGCCACCAGCGTCGGAAGGGGTAACTACGAGCAGTACTTC
-	TRBV7-6	-	TRBJ1-6	CASSRETNSPLHF	TGTGCCAGCAGCAGGGAGACGAATTCACCCCTCCACTTT
-	TRBV5-8	-	TRBJ2-1	CASSPVPRSYNEQFF	TGTGCCAGCAGCCCGGTACCTAGATCGTACAATGAGCAGTTCTTC
-	TRBV5-4	-	TRBJ2-7	CASSFSQGEQYF	TGTGCCAGCAGCTTTTCCCAGGGGGAGCAGTACTTC
-	TRBV25-1	TRBD2	TRBJ2-2	CASSDTGTKRSGELFF	TGTGCCAGCAGTGACACCGGGACTAAGCGGTCCGGGGAGCTGTTTTTT
once	TRBV6-5	TRBD1	TRBJ1-6	CASSRSGQGGSPLHF	TGTGCCAGCAGTAGATCGGGACAGGGAGGTTCACCCCTCCACTTT
-	TRBV5-1	TRBD1	TRBJ2-5	CASSPGRLRLQGARETQYF	TGCGCCAGCAGCCCCGGTCGATTACGTCTTCAGGGGGCGAGGGAGACCCAGTACTTC
-	TRBV29-1	-	TRBJ1-1	CSLSQGDEAFF	TGCAGTTTATCACAGGGAGATGAAGCTTTCTTT
-	TRBV6-6	-	TRBJ2-2	CASSYDNGGELFF	TGTGCCAGCAGTTACGACAACGGCGGGGAGCTGTTTTTT
-	TRBV5-1	TRBD1	TRBJ1-5	CASSPDGTGGYQPQHF	TGCGCCAGCAGCCCGGATGGGACAGGGGGCTATCAGCCCCAGCATTTT
-	TRBV7-2	TRBD1	TRBJ1-4	CASSNRGPTNEKLFF	TGTGCCAGCAGTAACAGGGGACCAACTAATGAAAAACTGTTTTTT
-	TRBV11-3	-	TRBJ2-4	CASSLGGKNIQYF	TGTGCCAGCAGCTTGGGGGGCAAAAACATTCAGTACTTC
-	TRBV11-2	-	TRBJ2-4	CASSLDRGNIQYF	TGTGCCAGCAGCTTAGACAGGGGAAACATTCAGTACTTC
-	TRBV7-9	-	TRBJ1-2	CASSLGSAARGYTF	TGTGCCAGCAGCTTAGGGTCGGCCGCCAGGGGCTACACCTTC
once	TRBV6-6	-	TRBJ1-2	CASSYEAGGVGGYTF	TGTGCCAGCAGTTACGAGGCTGGGGGGGTGGGTGGCTACACCTTC
-	TRBV4-1	-	TRBJ2-7	CASSQDPSSEQYF	TGCGCCAGCAGCCAAGATCCTAGTAGCGAGCAGTACTTC
-	TRBV5-1	TRBD1	TRBJ2-3	CASSLVGFWGQGASDTQYF	TGCGCCAGCAGCTTGGTTGGGTTTTGGGGACAGGGGGCCTCGGATACGCAGTATTTT
few	TRBV4-3	TRBD1	TRBJ1-4	CASSQAPGQGMEKLFF	TGCGCCAGCAGCCAAGCACCGGGACAGGGTATGGAAAAACTGTTTTTT
-	TRBV18	-	TRBJ1-6	CASSRLDSYNSPLHF	TGTGCCAGCTCACGCTTGGACAGCTATAATTCACCCCTCCACTTT
-	TRBV2	TRBD1	TRBJ1-1	CARGSRGHRGRTEAFF	TGTGCCCGGGGGAGCCGGGGGCACAGGGGGAGGACTGAAGCTTTCTTT
-	TRBV27	-	TRBJ1-4	CASRKRTWDEKLFF	TGTGCCAGCAGGAAAAGGACATGGGATGAAAAACTGTTTTTT
once	TRBV7-9	-	TRBJ2-7	CASERRAGGTPLEQYF	TGTGCCAGCGAGCGACGGGCTGGGGGCACCCCCCTCGAGCAGTACTTC
-	TRBV28	-	TRBJ2-7	CASSPLQESHEQYF	TGTGCCAGCAGTCCACTACAGGAATCGCACGAGCAGTACTTC
-	TRBV30	-	TRBJ1-3	CAWTGGSGNTIYF	TGTGCCTGGACCGGGGGCTCTGGAAACACCATATATTTT
-	TRBV15	TRBD1	TRBJ1-5	CATSQSTGGDQPQHF	TGTGCCACCAGCCAGTCTACAGGGGGGGATCAGCCCCAGCATTTT
-	TRBV29-1	TRBD2	TRBJ2-1	CSVEELAGSYNEQFF	TGCAGCGTTGAAGAACTAGCGGGTTCCTACAATGAGCAGTTCTTC
-	TRBV11-1	-	TRBJ2-5	CASSLGRGARETQYF	TGTGCCAGCAGCTTAGGTCGGGGGGCGAGGGAGACCCAGTACTTC
-	TRBV20-1	TRBD1	TRBJ1-4	CSASPGQVGEKLFF	TGCAGTGCTAGTCCGGGACAGGTGGGAGAAAAACTGTTTTTT
once	TRBV5-1	TRBD2	TRBJ2-3	CASSPGLAGGPGTDTQYF	TGCGCCAGCAGCCCTGGACTAGCGGGAGGGCCGGGAACAGATACGCAGTATTTT
-	TRBV10-3	-	TRBJ1-1	CAISERGGTEAFF	TGTGCCATCAGTGAGCGCGGAGGAACTGAAGCTTTCTTT
-	TRBV29-1	TRBD2	TRBJ2-2	CSVRGGRARGTGELFF	TGCAGCGTGAGGGGCGGGAGGGCCCGTGGCACCGGGGAGCTGTTTTTT
-	TRBV9	TRBD1	TRBJ1-2	CASSVLPTGGANYGYTF	TGTGCCAGCAGCGTTCTACCTACAGGGGGAGCTAACTATGGCTACACCTTC
-	TRBV15	TRBD1	TRBJ2-5	CATSRGQGVQETQYF	TGTGCCACCAGCAGGGGACAGGGAGTTCAAGAGACCCAGTACTTC
-	TRBV7-2	TRBD1	TRBJ2-3	CASSLGQIFTDTQYF	TGTGCCAGCAGCTTGGGACAGATCTTCACAGATACGCAGTATTTT
-	TRBV6-5	-	TRBJ1-2	CASSYSRFSTVDGYTF	TGTGCCAGCAGTTACTCAAGGTTTTCCACAGTTGATGGCTACACCTTC
once	TRBV7-9	-	TRBJ1-2	CASIGTHTGNYGYTF	TGTGCCAGCATCGGCACCCACACAGGAAACTATGGCTACACCTTC
-	TRBV7-8	-	TRBJ1-2	CASSFYGGYGYTF	TGTGCCAGCAGCTTTTATGGGGGGTACGGCTACACCTTC
-	TRBV19	TRBD2	TRBJ2-1	CASSTLGLVIEQFF	TGTGCCAGTAGTACCTTGGGACTAGTGATTGAGCAGTTCTTC
-	TRBV7-9	TRBD2	TRBJ2-3	CASSPAGTSLGTDTQYF	TGTGCCAGCAGCCCAGCCGGGACTAGTTTGGGCACAGATACGCAGTATTTT